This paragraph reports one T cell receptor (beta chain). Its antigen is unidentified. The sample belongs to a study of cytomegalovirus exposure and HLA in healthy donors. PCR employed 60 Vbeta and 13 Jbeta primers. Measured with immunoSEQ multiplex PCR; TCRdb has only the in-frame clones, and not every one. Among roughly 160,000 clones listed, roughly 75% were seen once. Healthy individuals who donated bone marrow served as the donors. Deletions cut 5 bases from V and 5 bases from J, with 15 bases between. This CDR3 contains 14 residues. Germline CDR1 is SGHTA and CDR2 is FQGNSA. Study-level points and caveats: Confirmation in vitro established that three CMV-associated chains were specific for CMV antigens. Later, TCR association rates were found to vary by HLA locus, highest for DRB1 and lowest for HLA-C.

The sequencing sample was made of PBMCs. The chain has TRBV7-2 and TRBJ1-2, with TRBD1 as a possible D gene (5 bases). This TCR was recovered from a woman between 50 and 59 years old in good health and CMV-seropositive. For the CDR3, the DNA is TGTGCCAGCAGCAACCTACAGGCCTATTATGGCTACACCTTC. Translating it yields CASSNLQAYYGYTF.